This note documents a single TCR beta chain sequence. This sample is part of a study of CD8 T cells in Susac syndrome. Negative isolation yielded CD4+ and CD8+ T cells, and FACS enriched TEMRA cells. The V and J ends lost 5 bases and 1 base, in that order; junction bases with no gene match: 8. The CDR3 is 17 amino acids. CDR1 is MDHEN and CDR2 is SYDVKM in the germline V gene. Roughly 0.45 to 1 ug RNA was reverse transcribed with random hexamers. Multiplex PCR with immunoSEQ amplified the TCR beta CDR3 across 54 Vbeta and 13 Jbeta. TCRdb re-called the immunoSEQ multiplex PCR reads with MiXCR, one entry per CDR3 protein. The table shows 180,000 or so distinct CDR3 sequences, with approximately 96% occurring only once.

The sequence derives from a human donor with multiple sclerosis. The chain is built from TRBV28 and TRBJ2-4; 10 bases align to TRBD2. Source material: CD4+ T cells from PBMCs. The CDR3 sequence is CASSELAGTRAKNIQYF. The CDR3 DNA reads TGTGCCAGCAGTGAACTAGCGGGGACCAGGGCCAAAAACATTCAGTACTTC.